Following are 4 T cell receptor beta chains from one sample sequenced in a study of blood T cells in healthy people across ages. Alongside a J-beta primer mix, a sample-barcoded 5' primer served in a second PCR lasting about 7 to 11 cycles. From the 5' RACE reads, TCRdb called clonotypes with MiXCR, one entry per CDR3 protein. The sample consists of about 1,500,000 distinct CDR3 sequences, roughly 45% of them appearing once. The sequenced material came from blood. Every receptor here comes from a woman younger than 35 in good health.

This clonotype appeared a few times. The chain employs TRBV5-1 and TRBJ1-2, with 7 bases identical to TRBD1. Germline V gene lookup returns CDR1 SGHRS and CDR2 YFSETQ. The V gene end was trimmed by 6 bases and the J gene end by 4 bases; junction bases not matched to a gene: 9. This CDR3 has 14 amino acids. The CDR3 DNA reads TGCGCCAGCACCCTAGACAGGGTGTCCTATGGCTACACCTTC. It codes for CASTLDRVSYGYTF.

The chain combines TRBV2 with TRBJ2-7, with 8 bases fitting TRBD1. Germline V CDR1 and CDR2: SNHLY, FYNNEI. CDR3 size: 16 residues. The V and J ends lost 6 bases and 3 bases, in that order; junction bases with no gene match: 13. Here the CDR3 reads CASSPGGKELNYEQYF. In nucleotides, the CDR3 is TGTGCCAGCAGCCCAGGGGGCAAGGAACTAAACTACGAGCAGTACTTC.

This sequence joins TRBV9 and TRBJ2-4; 8 bases match TRBD2. The end of the DNA is better explained by TRBJ2-5, so the J call may be wrong. CDR3 size: 14 residues. Germline-derived CDR1 and CDR2 are SGDLS and YYNGEE. CDR3 region: CASSVQAGEETQYF. In DNA, the CDR3 is TGTGCCAGCAGCGTACAAGCGGGGGAAGAGACCCAGTACTTC.

This clonotype was observed at least ten times. The CDR3 here is CASSQHRGQDYGYTF. CDR3 DNA sequence: TGTGCCAGCAGCCAGCACAGGGGGCAGGACTATGGCTACACCTTC. The chain recombines TRBV4-2 with TRBJ1-2; 9 bases map to TRBD1. The germline gives CDR1 LGHNA, CDR2 YNFKEQ. The CDR3 has 15 amino acids. The V and J ends lost 3 bases and 3 bases, in that order; junction bases with no gene match: 5.